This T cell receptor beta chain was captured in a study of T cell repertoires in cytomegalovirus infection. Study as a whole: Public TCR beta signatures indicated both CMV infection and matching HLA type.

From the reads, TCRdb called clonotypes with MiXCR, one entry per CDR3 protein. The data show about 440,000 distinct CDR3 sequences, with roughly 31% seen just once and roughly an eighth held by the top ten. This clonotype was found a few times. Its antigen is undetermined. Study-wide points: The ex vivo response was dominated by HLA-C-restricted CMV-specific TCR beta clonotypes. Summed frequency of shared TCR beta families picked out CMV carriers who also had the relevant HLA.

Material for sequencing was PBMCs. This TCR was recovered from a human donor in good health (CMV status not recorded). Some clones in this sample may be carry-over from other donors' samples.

The CDR3 loop is CASRDIRTGGTETQYF. DNA of the CDR3: TGTGCCAGTAGGGATATCCGGACAGGGGGTACAGAGACCCAGTACTTC. The chain employs TRBV19 and TRBJ2-5; 10 positions match TRBD1. Germline values: CDR1 LNHDA, CDR2 SQIVND (reference sequence). This CDR3 is built from 16 residues. Unmatched junction bases numbered 11, after V lost 6 bases and J lost 4 bases.